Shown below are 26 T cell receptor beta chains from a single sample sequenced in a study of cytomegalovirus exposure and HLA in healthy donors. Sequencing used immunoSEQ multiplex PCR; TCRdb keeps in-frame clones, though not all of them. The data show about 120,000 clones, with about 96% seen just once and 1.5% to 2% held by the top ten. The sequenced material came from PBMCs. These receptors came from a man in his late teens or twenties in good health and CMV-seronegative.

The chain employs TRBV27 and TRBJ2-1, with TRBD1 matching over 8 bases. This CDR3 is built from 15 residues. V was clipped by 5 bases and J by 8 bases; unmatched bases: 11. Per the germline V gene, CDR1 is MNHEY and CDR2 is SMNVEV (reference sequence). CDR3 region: CASSTRTGPMDEQFF. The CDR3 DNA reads TGTGCCAGCAGTACCCGGACAGGGCCCATGGATGAGCAGTTCTTC.

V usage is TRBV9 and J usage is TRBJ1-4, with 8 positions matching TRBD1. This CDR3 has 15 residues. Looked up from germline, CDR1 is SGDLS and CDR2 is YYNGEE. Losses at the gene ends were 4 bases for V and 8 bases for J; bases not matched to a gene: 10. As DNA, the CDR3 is TGTGCCAGCAGCTCCCAGGGGGCCTGGGCCGAAAAACTGTTTTTT. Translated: CASSSQGAWAEKLFF.

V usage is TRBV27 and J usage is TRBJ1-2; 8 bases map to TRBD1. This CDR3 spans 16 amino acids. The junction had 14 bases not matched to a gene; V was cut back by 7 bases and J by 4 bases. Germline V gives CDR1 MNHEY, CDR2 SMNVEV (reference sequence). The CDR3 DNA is TGTGCCAGCACCACAAATCCGGGACAGGCCGTCTATGGCTACACCTTC. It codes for CASTTNPGQAVYGYTF.

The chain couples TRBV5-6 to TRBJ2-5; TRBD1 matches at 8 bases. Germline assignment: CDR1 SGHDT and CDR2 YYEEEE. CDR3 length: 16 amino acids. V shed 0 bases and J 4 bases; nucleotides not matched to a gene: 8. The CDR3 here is CASSLDRGFFGETQYF. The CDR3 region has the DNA TGTGCCAGCAGCTTGGACAGGGGGTTTTTCGGAGAGACCCAGTACTTC.

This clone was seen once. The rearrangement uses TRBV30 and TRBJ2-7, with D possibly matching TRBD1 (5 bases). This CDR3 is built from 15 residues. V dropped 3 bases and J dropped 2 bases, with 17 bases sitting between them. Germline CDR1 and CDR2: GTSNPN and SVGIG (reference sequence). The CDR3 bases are TGTGCCTGGAGCGCATCGGCCCTGGGGCCCTACGAGCAGTACTTC. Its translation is CAWSASALGPYEQYF.

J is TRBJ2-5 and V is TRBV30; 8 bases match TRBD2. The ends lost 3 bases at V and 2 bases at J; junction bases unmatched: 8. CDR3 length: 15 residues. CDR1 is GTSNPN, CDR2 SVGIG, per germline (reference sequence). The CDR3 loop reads CAWRALAGWQETQYF. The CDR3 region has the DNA TGTGCCTGGAGGGCCCTAGCGGGTTGGCAAGAGACCCAGTACTTC.

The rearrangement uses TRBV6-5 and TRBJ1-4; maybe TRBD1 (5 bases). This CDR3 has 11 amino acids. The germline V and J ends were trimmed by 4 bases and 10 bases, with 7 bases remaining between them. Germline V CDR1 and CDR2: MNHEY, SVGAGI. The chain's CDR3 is CASSFQGKLFF. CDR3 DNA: TGTGCCAGCAGTTTCCAGGGAAAACTGTTTTTT.

CDR3 in DNA: TGTGCCAGCAGTTACTCAGCAGGGGCCTACGAGCAGTACTTC. Amino acids: CASSYSAGAYEQYF. The gene calls are TRBV6-5 and TRBJ2-7, with D perhaps TRBD1 (6 bases). Germline CDR1 and CDR2: MNHEY and SVGAGI. V was clipped by 0 bases and J by 2 bases, with 8 bases between them. The CDR3 covers 14 residues.

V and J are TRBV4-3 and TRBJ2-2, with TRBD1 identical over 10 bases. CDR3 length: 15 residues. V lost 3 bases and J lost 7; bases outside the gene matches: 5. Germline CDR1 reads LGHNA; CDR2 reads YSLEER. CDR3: CASSQRQGAGGELFF. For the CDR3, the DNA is TGCGCCAGCAGCCAGCGACAGGGGGCTGGCGGGGAGCTGTTTTTT.

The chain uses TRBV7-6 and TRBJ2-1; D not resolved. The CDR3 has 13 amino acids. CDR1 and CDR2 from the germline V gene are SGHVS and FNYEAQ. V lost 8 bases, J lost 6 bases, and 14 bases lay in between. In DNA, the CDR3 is TGTGCCAGCGGCGAGGCACCCTCCAATGAGCAGTTCTTC. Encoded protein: CASGEAPSNEQFF.

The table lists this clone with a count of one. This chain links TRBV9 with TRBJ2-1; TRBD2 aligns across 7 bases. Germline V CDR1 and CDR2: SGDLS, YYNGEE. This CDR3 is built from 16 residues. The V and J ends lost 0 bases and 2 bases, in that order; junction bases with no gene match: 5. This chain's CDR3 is CASSVGMGGPYNEQFF. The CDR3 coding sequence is TGTGCCAGCAGCGTAGGGATGGGAGGGCCCTACAATGAGCAGTTCTTC.

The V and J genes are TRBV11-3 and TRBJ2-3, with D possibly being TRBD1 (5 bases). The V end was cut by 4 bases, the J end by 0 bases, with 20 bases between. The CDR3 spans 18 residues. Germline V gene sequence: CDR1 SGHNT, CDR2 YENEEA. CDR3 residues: CASSSPLKGLSSTDTQYF. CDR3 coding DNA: TGTGCCAGCAGCTCGCCTTTAAAGGGGTTAAGTAGCACAGATACGCAGTATTTT.

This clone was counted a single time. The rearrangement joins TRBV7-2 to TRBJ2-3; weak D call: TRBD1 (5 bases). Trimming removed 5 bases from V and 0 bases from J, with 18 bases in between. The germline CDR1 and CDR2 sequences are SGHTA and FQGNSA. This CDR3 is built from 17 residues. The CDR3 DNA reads TGTGCCAGCAGCCTCAGGGTTCAGGAATTCAGCACAGATACGCAGTATTTT. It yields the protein CASSLRVQEFSTDTQYF.

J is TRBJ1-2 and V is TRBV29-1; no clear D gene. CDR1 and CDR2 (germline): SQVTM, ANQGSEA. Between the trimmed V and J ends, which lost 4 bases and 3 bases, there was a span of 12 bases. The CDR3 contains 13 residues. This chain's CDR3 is CSVAVGPDYGYTF. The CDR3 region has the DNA TGCAGCGTTGCAGTTGGGCCCGACTATGGCTACACCTTC.

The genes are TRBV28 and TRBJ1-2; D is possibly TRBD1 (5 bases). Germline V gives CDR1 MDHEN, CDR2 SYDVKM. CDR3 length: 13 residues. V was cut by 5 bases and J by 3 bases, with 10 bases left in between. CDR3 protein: CASSPQGYYGYTF. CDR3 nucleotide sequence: TGTGCCAGCAGTCCTCAGGGATACTATGGCTACACCTTC.

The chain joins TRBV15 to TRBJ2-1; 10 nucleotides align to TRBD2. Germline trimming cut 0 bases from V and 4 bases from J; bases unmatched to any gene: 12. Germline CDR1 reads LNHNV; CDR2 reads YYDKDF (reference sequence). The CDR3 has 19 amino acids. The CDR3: CATSRDREREGRRYNEQFF. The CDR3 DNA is TGTGCCACCAGCAGAGATCGGGAGCGGGAGGGCCGGAGATACAATGAGCAGTTCTTC.

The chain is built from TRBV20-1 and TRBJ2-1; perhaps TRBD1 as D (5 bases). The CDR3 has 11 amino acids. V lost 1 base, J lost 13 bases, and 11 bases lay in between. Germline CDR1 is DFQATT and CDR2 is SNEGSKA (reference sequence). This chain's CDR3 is CSARGPQGQFF. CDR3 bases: TGCAGTGCTAGAGGGCCCCAGGGACAGTTCTTC.

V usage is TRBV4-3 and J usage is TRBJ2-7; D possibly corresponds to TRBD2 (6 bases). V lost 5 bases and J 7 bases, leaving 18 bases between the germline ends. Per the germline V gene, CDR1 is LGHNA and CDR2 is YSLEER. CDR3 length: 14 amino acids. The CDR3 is CASSIRTTLAEQYF. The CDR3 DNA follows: TGCGCCAGCAGCATCCGGACAACTCTAGCGGAGCAGTACTTC.

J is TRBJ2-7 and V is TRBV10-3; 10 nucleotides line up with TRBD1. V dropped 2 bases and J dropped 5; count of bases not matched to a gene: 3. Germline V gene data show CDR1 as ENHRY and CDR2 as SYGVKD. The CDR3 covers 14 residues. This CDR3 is CAISEDRGHDEQYF. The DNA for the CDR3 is TGTGCCATCAGTGAGGACAGGGGGCACGACGAGCAGTACTTC.

CDR3 loop: CASTPGGSGRPSYNEQFF. The CDR3 DNA reads TGTGCCAGTACCCCGGGAGGTAGCGGGAGGCCTTCCTACAATGAGCAGTTCTTC. The genes are TRBV19 and TRBJ2-1; the match to TRBD2 covers 10 bases. The V gene's germline CDR1 is LNHDA and CDR2 SQIVND (reference sequence). The CDR3 runs 18 residues. J was trimmed by 1 base and V by 7 bases; bases with no gene match: 13.

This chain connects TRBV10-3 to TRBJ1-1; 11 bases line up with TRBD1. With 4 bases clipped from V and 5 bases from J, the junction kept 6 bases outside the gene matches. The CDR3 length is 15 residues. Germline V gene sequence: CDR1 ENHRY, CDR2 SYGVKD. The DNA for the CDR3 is TGTGCCATCAGTGGTGGACAGGGGGCGGTTACTGAAGCTTTCTTT. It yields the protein CAISGGQGAVTEAFF.

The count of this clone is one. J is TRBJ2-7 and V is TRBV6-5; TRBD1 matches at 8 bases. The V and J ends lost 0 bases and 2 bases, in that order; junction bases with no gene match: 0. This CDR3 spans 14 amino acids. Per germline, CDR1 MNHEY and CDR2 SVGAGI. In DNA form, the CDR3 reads TGTGCCAGCAGTTACTCGACAGGGGCCTACGAGCAGTACTTC. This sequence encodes CASSYSTGAYEQYF.

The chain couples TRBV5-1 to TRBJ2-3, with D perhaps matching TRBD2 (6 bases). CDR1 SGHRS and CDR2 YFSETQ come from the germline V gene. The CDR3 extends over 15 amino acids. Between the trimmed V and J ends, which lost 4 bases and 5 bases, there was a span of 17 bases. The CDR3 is CASSVRAGQEDTQYF. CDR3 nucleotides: TGCGCCAGCAGCGTTAGAGCGGGCCAGGAAGATACGCAGTATTTT.

CDR3 amino acids: CASSLSGFRGKRETYEQYF. Written as DNA, the CDR3 is TGTGCCAGCAGCTTATCAGGTTTCAGGGGGAAGCGGGAGACTTACGAGCAGTACTTC. The chain employs TRBV7-6 and TRBJ2-7; the D gene is possibly TRBD2 (8 bases). This CDR3 comprises 19 residues. Germline loops: CDR1 SGHVS, CDR2 FNYEAQ. Trimming pared 2 bases from V and 4 bases from J, leaving 27 bases between. Full variable domain (rest looked up from reference TRBV7-6 and TRBJ2-7): GAGVSQSPRYKVTKRGQDVALRCDPISGHVSLYWYRQALGQGPEFLTYFNYEAQQDKSGLPNDRFSAERPEGSISTLTIQRTEQRDSAMYRCASSLSGFRGKRETYEQYFGPGTRLTVT.

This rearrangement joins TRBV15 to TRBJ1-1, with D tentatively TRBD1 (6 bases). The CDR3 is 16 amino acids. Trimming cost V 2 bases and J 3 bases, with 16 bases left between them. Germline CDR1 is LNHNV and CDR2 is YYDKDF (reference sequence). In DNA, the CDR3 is TGTGCCACCAGCAGACGCGGGGGGCGAGGAGACACTGAAGCTTTCTTT. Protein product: CATSRRGGRGDTEAFF. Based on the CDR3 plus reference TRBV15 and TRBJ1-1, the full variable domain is DAMVIQNPRYQVTQFGKPVTLSCSQTLNHNVMYWYQQKSSQAPKLLFHYYDKDFNNEADTPDNFQSRRPNTSFCFLDIRSPGLGDTAMYLCATSRRGGRGDTEAFFGQGTRLTVV.

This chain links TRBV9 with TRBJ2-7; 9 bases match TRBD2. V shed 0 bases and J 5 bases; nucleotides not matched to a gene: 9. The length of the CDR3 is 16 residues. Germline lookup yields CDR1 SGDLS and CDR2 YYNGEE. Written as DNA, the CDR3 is TGTGCCAGCAGCGTAGACGGGGCTAGCGGGAACCACGAGCAGTACTTC. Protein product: CASSVDGASGNHEQYF.